A selection of T cell receptor beta chains follows, all from one sample in a study of beta chain features in type 1 diabetes. The repertoire was sequenced with immunoSEQ multiplex PCR; TCRdb's copy has only in-frame clones and lacks some. This repertoire shows approximately 57,000 clones, around 50% found once; its top ten account for roughly 2.6%. Source material: Tregs from blood. The receptors shown here come from a middle-aged woman with type 1 diabetes. Both conserved end residues are part of each CDR3. The order of the fields is D gene, J gene, clone size, V gene, CDR3 length, CDR3 DNA, CDR3 protein. A D gene is named only where the DNA matches it firmly. Clone size is stated in some rows and not others, as once, few, many or a class when expanded.

>NA|TRBJ1-2|NA|TRBV11-1|12
TGTGCCAGCAGCGGTCACAGCTATGGCTACACCTTC
CASSGHSYGYTF
>TRBD1|TRBJ1-2|NA|TRBV28|14
TGTGCCAGCAGCGCAGGGACAGGGGTCGGGGGCTACACCTTC
CASSAGTGVGGYTF
>NA|TRBJ2-1|NA|TRBV20-1|10
TGCAGTGCCAGGACTAATGAGCAGTTCTTC
CSARTNEQFF
>NA|TRBJ1-2|NA|TRBV6-6|14
TGTGCCAGCAGTTACAGACAGGTCTCCTATGGCTACACCTTC
CASSYRQVSYGYTF
>TRBD1|TRBJ1-1|NA|TRBV5-1|15
TGCGCCAGCAGCTTGGCCGACAGGGCGAGCACTGAAGCTTTCTTT
CASSLADRASTEAFF
>NA|TRBJ1-1|NA|TRBV5-1|13
TGCGCCAGCAGCCGTACGGTGGGCCCTGAAGCTTTCTTT
CASSRTVGPEAFF
>TRBD1|TRBJ2-1|medium-sized|TRBV7-2|14
TGTGCCAGCAGCCTGATGACAGGGGGGAATGAGCAGTTCTTC
CASSLMTGGNEQFF
>TRBD2|TRBJ2-1|NA|TRBV13|16
TGTGCCAGCAGCGGAGGTCCGAGGACTAGCGGGAATGAGCAGTTCTTC
CASSGGPRTSGNEQFF
>NA|TRBJ2-1|once|TRBV19|16
TGTGCCAGTAGTAACCTAGCGTCGAGCTCCTACAATGAGCAGTTCTTC
CASSNLASSSYNEQFF
>TRBD1|TRBJ2-7|once|TRBV7-8|13
TGTGCCAGCTCCCGGGACAGGAGTTACGAGCAGTACTTC
CASSRDRSYEQYF
>NA|TRBJ2-1|few|TRBV5-1|16
TGCGCCAGCAGCCCGGAGCGGCCCCGGGCCTACAATGAGCAGTTCTTC
CASSPERPRAYNEQFF
>NA|TRBJ1-2|NA|TRBV4-1|15
TGCGCCAGCAGCCAAGTCCATCCGGGTAACTATGGCTACACCTTC
CASSQVHPGNYGYTF
>TRBD2|TRBJ2-5|NA|TRBV4-2|16
TGTGCCAGCAGCCCAACCTCCGGGACTACGCAAGAGACCCAGTACTTC
CASSPTSGTTQETQYF
>TRBD1|TRBJ2-7|NA|TRBV7-9|14
TGTGCCAGCAGCTTGGGACAGGGAACCGCCGAGCAGTACTTC
CASSLGQGTAEQYF
>TRBD2|TRBJ2-1|NA|TRBV10-3|19
TGTGCCATCAGTGAGAGGGCGGGAGATCGAGGGCGAAAGTACAATGAGCAGTTCTTC
CAISERAGDRGRKYNEQFF
>TRBD1|TRBJ2-7|few|TRBV5-1|11
TGCGCCAGCGGGACAGGGAACGAGCAGTACTTC
CASGTGNEQYF
>TRBD1|TRBJ2-7|NA|TRBV18|13
TGTGCCAGCTCACCAGGGACAGCCTACGAGCAGTACTTC
CASSPGTAYEQYF
>TRBD1|TRBJ1-2|few|TRBV18|15
TGTGCCAGCTCACCGGACAGGGCCGCTAACTATGGCTACACCTTC
CASSPDRAANYGYTF
>NA|TRBJ2-2|few|TRBV7-3|15
TGTGCCAGCAGCTCCGGGACACACAACACCGGGGAGCTGTTTTTT
CASSSGTHNTGELFF
>NA|TRBJ1-1|NA|TRBV7-9|14
TGTGCCAGCAGCTTAGCTGGGCAGGGTACTGAAGCTTTCTTT
CASSLAGQGTEAFF
>NA|TRBJ2-6|NA|TRBV7-9|11
TGTGCCACTTTTAGGGCCAACGTCCTGACTTTC
CATFRANVLTF
>NA|TRBJ1-5|NA|TRBV28|13
TGTGCCAGCAGTTTCGACGGGAACCAGCCCCAGCATTTT
CASSFDGNQPQHF
>NA|TRBJ1-2|NA|TRBV18|14
TGTGCCAGCTCACCGGTTACTTTAGGAGGAGGCTACACCTTC
CASSPVTLGGGYTF
>NA|TRBJ1-5|NA|TRBV28|16
TGTGCCAGCAGTACTATCACAGGAAGCGGCAATCAGCCCCAGCATTTT
CASSTITGSGNQPQHF
>NA|TRBJ2-7|NA|TRBV2|11
TGTGCCAGCAGTCGGGCGGGACGGGAGTACTTC
CASSRAGREYF
>TRBD1|TRBJ1-1|NA|TRBV2|15
TGTGCCAGCAGACCCCAGGGGGCCCCGAACACTGAAGCTTTCTTT
CASRPQGAPNTEAFF